These 15 T cell receptor beta chains came from one sample sequenced in a study of control samples from healthy donors and cancer patients. The data were produced by immunoSEQ multiplex PCR, yet TCRdb's version contains in-frame clones alone and is incomplete. The sample has around 94,000 clones, roughly 86% seen once; the top ten hold about 1.3%. Material for sequencing was blood. The origin of the receptors is a woman aged 45-65 years in good health.

This clone was observed once. This chain joins TRBV7-9 and TRBJ1-4; D perhaps matches TRBD1 (6 bases). CDR1 SEHNR and CDR2 FQNEAQ come from the germline V gene (reference sequence). V was cut by 5 bases and J by 2 bases, with 12 bases left in between. This CDR3 has 15 amino acids. The CDR3 here is CASSPKGGTNEKLFF. The CDR3 coding sequence is TGTGCCAGCAGCCCGAAGGGGGGTACTAATGAAAAACTGTTTTTT.

This clone occurred once. The rearrangement uses TRBV3-1 (or the pseudogene TRBV3-2) and TRBJ2-4; TRBD1 or TRBD2 may be the D gene (5 bases each). V dropped 3 bases and J dropped 0 bases, with 15 bases sitting between them. There are 17 residues in the CDR3. The germline CDR1 and CDR2 sequences are LGHDT and YNNKEL (reference sequence). CDR3: CASSHEPGPIAKNIQYF. In nucleotides, the CDR3 is TGTGCCAGCAGCCATGAACCGGGACCGATAGCCAAAAACATTCAGTACTTC.

CDR3 sequence (DNA): TGTGCCAGCAGCTTAATGCTTGGGTCTGGGGAGCTGTTTTTT. Translation: CASSLMLGSGELFF. The J gene is TRBJ2-2, the V gene TRBV7-2; D unclear. The V end was cut by 2 bases, the J end by 8 bases, with 12 bases between. The germline V gene has CDR1 SGHTA and CDR2 FQGNSA. There are 14 residues in the CDR3.

This clone was recorded only once. The chain joins TRBV5-1 to TRBJ2-3, with no clear D. Germline values: CDR1 SGHRS, CDR2 YFSETQ. This CDR3 contains 16 residues. V was trimmed by 0 bases and J by 2 bases, leaving 13 bases between them. The DNA of the CDR3 is TGCGCCAGCAGCTTGGGAGTAGCTGGGCTCACAGATACGCAGTATTTT. Translation gives CASSLGVAGLTDTQYF.

The V and J genes are TRBV6-2 or TRBV6-3 and TRBJ2-7; 8 positions agree with TRBD1. This CDR3 has 13 residues. V was clipped by 6 bases and J by 3 bases; unmatched bases: 4. Germline V CDR1 and CDR2: MNHEY, SVGEGT. In DNA form, the CDR3 reads TGTGCCAGCAGGCCTACAGGGGGCTACGAGCAGTACTTC. This translates into CASRPTGGYEQYF.

The V call is TRBV2, the J call TRBJ1-1; no firm D call. CDR3 length: 13 amino acids. Germline assignment: CDR1 SNHLY and CDR2 FYNNEI. Trimming cost V 5 bases and J 0 bases, with 7 bases left between them. The CDR3 loop is CASSNYMNTEAFF. The CDR3 nucleotides read TGTGCCAGCAGTAATTACATGAACACTGAAGCTTTCTTT. The entire variable domain, with the rest obtained from reference TRBV2 and TRBJ1-1, is as follows: EPEVTQTPSHQVTQMGQEVILRCVPISNHLYFYWYRQILGQKVEFLVSFYNNEISEKSEIFDDQFSVERPDGSNFTLKIRSTKLEDSAMYFCASSNYMNTEAFFGQGTRLTVV.

The chain links TRBV29-1 to TRBJ2-1, with D possibly being TRBD1 (6 bases). V shed 4 bases and J shed 3 bases, with 13 bases lying between them. Germline CDR1 is SQVTM and CDR2 is ANQGSEA. This CDR3 has 14 residues. CDR3 amino acids: CSVGGQFSYNEQFF. For the CDR3, the DNA is TGCAGCGTTGGGGGACAATTCAGCTACAATGAGCAGTTCTTC.

The chain combines TRBV6-5 with TRBJ2-4; 8 bases map to TRBD1. This CDR3 is 13 amino acids long. Per the germline V gene, CDR1 is MNHEY and CDR2 is SVGAGI. V gave up 6 bases and J gave up 9 bases; unmatched junction bases: 7. CDR3 nucleotides: TGTGCCAGCAGACAACAGGGGGTCGGCATTCAGTACTTC. Translating it yields CASRQQGVGIQYF.

The chain uses TRBV24-1 and TRBJ1-1, with unresolved D. The CDR3 runs to 13 residues. Germline V CDR1 and CDR2: KGHDR, SFDVKD. The V end was cut by 7 bases, the J end by 7 bases, with 15 bases between. Here the CDR3 reads CATRPASGGEAFF. Written as DNA, the CDR3 is TGTGCCACCAGACCCGCCTCCGGTGGTGAAGCTTTCTTT.

This clone was recorded only once. The CDR3 loop reads CASSFRLAGGLGTDTQYF. DNA for the CDR3: TGTGCCAGCAGCTTCCGACTAGCGGGGGGGCTTGGCACAGATACGCAGTATTTT. This chain joins TRBV5-4 and TRBJ2-3, with 14 bases lining up with TRBD2. This CDR3 contains 18 residues. The V gene's germline CDR1 is SGHNT and CDR2 YYREEE (reference sequence). V was clipped by 2 bases and J by 1 base; unmatched bases: 6.

The V call is TRBV6-2 or TRBV6-3, the J call TRBJ1-3; D gene uncertain. The germline gives CDR1 MNHEY, CDR2 SVGEGT. The CDR3 length is 12 residues. V lost 2 bases, J lost 4 bases, and 3 bases lay in between. CDR3 nucleotide sequence: TGTGCCAGCAGTTACACGGGAAACACCATATATTTT. Protein product: CASSYTGNTIYF.

The rearrangement uses TRBV28 and TRBJ1-2; TRBD1 matches 10 bases. Germline CDR1 reads MDHEN; CDR2 reads SYDVKM. V lost 6 bases to trimming and J lost 6 bases; unmatched junction nucleotides: 7. The CDR3 covers 14 residues. The DNA for the CDR3 is TGTGCCAGCAGCTCTCGGACAGGGGGGAATGGCTACACCTTC. This translates into CASSSRTGGNGYTF.

The chain combines TRBV5-4 with TRBJ1-1; 9 bases align to TRBD1. Germline V gene lookup returns CDR1 SGHNT and CDR2 YYREEE (reference sequence). V lost 2 bases to trimming and J lost 6 bases; unmatched junction nucleotides: 5. CDR3 length: 14 residues. For the CDR3, the DNA is TGTGCCAGCAGCTTACAGGGGGCGCAAGCTGAAGCTTTCTTT. Its translation is CASSLQGAQAEAFF. Full variable domain (outside the CDR3, taken from reference TRBV5-4 and TRBJ1-1): ETGVTQSPTHLIKTRGQQVTLRCSSQSGHNTVSWYQQALGQGPQFIFQYYREEENGRGNFPPRFSGLQFPNYSSELNVNALELDDSALYLCASSLQGAQAEAFFGQGTRLTVV.

This clone was detected only once. The rearrangement joins TRBV6-5 to TRBJ2-3; the match to TRBD1 covers 8 bases. J was trimmed by 3 bases and V by 4 bases; bases with no gene match: 9. The germline gives CDR1 MNHEY, CDR2 SVGAGI. The CDR3 contains 16 residues. For the CDR3, the DNA is TGTGCCAGCAGTTTCACCGGACAGGGTTCGACAGATACGCAGTATTTT. Amino acids: CASSFTGQGSTDTQYF.

The chain uses TRBV7-9 and TRBJ2-5; 9 nucleotides align to TRBD1. The germline V gene has CDR1 SEHNR and CDR2 FQNEAQ (reference sequence). The CDR3 runs 12 residues. J was trimmed by 14 bases and V by 1 base; bases with no gene match: 5. The CDR3 DNA follows: TGTGCCAGCAGCTTAGGGGGGGGACAGGGATACTTC. Translation: CASSLGGGQGYF.